This is a list of T cell receptor beta chains from one sample in a study of OX40 agonist ivuxolimab in advanced cancers. Measured with immunoSEQ multiplex PCR; TCRdb has only the in-frame clones, and not every one. The table lists about 70,000 clones, 85% to 90% of them singletons, with 13% in the top ten. The input for sequencing was CD4+ or CD8+ T cells sorted from blood, taken in a trial of the OX40 agonist ivuxolimab. The receptors were gathered from an adult with an advanced solid tumor such as melanoma, head and neck, liver or kidney cancer. Each CDR3 is given with its conserved first and last residue. The D gene is left open where the match is weak. For some rows the clone size is stated as once, few or many, or as a class when expanded; others skip it.

>once|TRBJ1-2|TRBV5-5|TRBD1
TGTGCCAGCAGCTTGGCAGGACAGGAGACTTATGGCTACACCTTC
CASSLAGQETYGYTF
>-|TRBJ2-3|TRBV28|-
TGTGCCAGCAGGCTCGGGGGATCAACAGATACGCAGTATTTT
CASRLGGSTDTQYF
>-|TRBJ1-1|TRBV4-1|-
TGCGCCAGCAGCCAAGATCCGGGGGCGGGAGGGTTCGCTGAAGCTTTCTTT
CASSQDPGAGGFAEAFF
>-|TRBJ1-3|TRBV6-1|TRBD1
TGTGCCAGCAGTGAGGGGACAGGGCCTGCCACGGCAGGAAACACCATATATTTT
CASSEGTGPATAGNTIYF
>-|TRBJ2-7|TRBV9|-
TGTGCCAGCAGCGTAGGGACTGCCTCCTACGAGCAGTACTTC
CASSVGTASYEQYF
>-|TRBJ2-7|TRBV13|TRBD2
TGTGCCAGCAGCTCAGGGACTAGCGGACCCTACGAGCAGTACTTC
CASSSGTSGPYEQYF
>-|TRBJ2-1|TRBV27|TRBD2
TGTGCCAGCAGTTTGGGACTAGCGGAGTACAATGAGCAGTTCTTC
CASSLGLAEYNEQFF
>once|TRBJ2-2|TRBV28|TRBD1
TGTGCCAGCAGTTTAAGCAGGGGGACCACCGGGGAGCTGTTTTTT
CASSLSRGTTGELFF
>-|TRBJ2-7|TRBV21-1|-
TGTGCCAGCAGCAAAGGCAACAGGGATTACCGCTACGAGCAGTACTTC
CASSKGNRDYRYEQYF
>-|TRBJ1-2|TRBV7-2|-
TGTGCCAGCAGCTTAGCGAGGACAGAACGGGGCTACACCTTC
CASSLARTERGYTF
>-|TRBJ2-3|TRBV5-1|-
TGCGCCAGCAGCTTCCCGGACAGTGCAGATACGCAGTATTTT
CASSFPDSADTQYF
>-|TRBJ1-2|TRBV27|-
TGTGCCAGCAAAAGGGTGGGAGCTAACTATGGCTACACCTTC
CASKRVGANYGYTF
>-|TRBJ2-3|TRBV28|-
TGTGCCAGCAGTTCCGGGGCTAGCACAGATACGCAGTATTTT
CASSSGASTDTQYF
>-|TRBJ2-3|TRBV11-3|-
TGTGCCAGCAGCTTATGGTCCGGATGGGGTACAGATACGCAGTATTTT
CASSLWSGWGTDTQYF
>-|TRBJ1-5|TRBV18|-
TGTGCCAGCTCACCCCCCGAGGGACAGCCCCAGCATTTT
CASSPPEGQPQHF
>-|TRBJ1-1|TRBV7-9|TRBD1
TGTGCCAGCAGCCGCCGGGACAGGGGTAAGGTGAACACTGAAGCTTTCTTT
CASSRRDRGKVNTEAFF
>-|TRBJ2-7|TRBV7-9|TRBD1
TGTGCCAGCAGCCCCCAGGGGACAGGGCCCTACGAGCAGTACTTC
CASSPQGTGPYEQYF
>-|TRBJ2-7|TRBV4-1|TRBD1
TGCGCCAGCAGCCAATTAGGACAGGGAGTCTGCGAGCAGTACTTC
CASSQLGQGVCEQYF
>few|TRBJ2-7|TRBV7-9|-
TGTGCCAGCGGACGGGACATCTCCTCCTACGAGCAGTACTTC
CASGRDISSYEQYF
>-|TRBJ2-7|TRBV11-2|TRBD1
TGTGCCAGCAGCTTAGGCGGGACAGGGGGCTACGAGCAGTACTTC
CASSLGGTGGYEQYF
>-|TRBJ2-1|TRBV5-4|-
TGTGCCAGCAGCTTAGGGGGGAGCCGGGATGAGCAGTTCTTC
CASSLGGSRDEQFF
>-|TRBJ2-7|TRBV6-6|-
TGTGCCAGCAGCCCCGGCTCCTACGAGCAGTACTTC
CASSPGSYEQYF
>-|TRBJ1-5|TRBV18|-
TGTGCCAGCTCCCCCGGAGCAGGGAATCAGCCCCAGCATTTT
CASSPGAGNQPQHF
>-|TRBJ2-7|TRBV27|TRBD1
TGTGCCAGCAGTTTGTCGACAGGGGTCTACGAGCAGTACTTC
CASSLSTGVYEQYF
>-|TRBJ1-5|TRBV27|-
TGTGCCAGCAGTTTATCGACCGGGGGCCGGGATCAGCCCCAGCATTTT
CASSLSTGGRDQPQHF
>once|TRBJ1-2|TRBV28|TRBD1
TGTGCCAGCAGTTCTAGGGACAGCTATGGCTACACCTTC
CASSSRDSYGYTF
>-|TRBJ2-7|TRBV5-1|TRBD2
TGCGCCAGCAGCCCGGGACTAGCGGGAGTATTGGCGGCCTACGAGCAGTACTTC
CASSPGLAGVLAAYEQYF
>-|TRBJ2-1|TRBV27|TRBD2
TGTGCCAGCAGTACACTACCCGGGACTAGCGACAATGAGCAGTTCTTC
CASSTLPGTSDNEQFF
>-|TRBJ2-5|TRBV12-5|-
TGTGCTAGTGGTTTGGGACAGGAAACAAGACTGGGGACCCAGTACTTC
CASGLGQETRLGTQYF
>-|TRBJ2-7|TRBV9|-
TGTGCCAGCAGCGTTGGCGGGCCGGGTTACGAGCAGTACTTC
CASSVGGPGYEQYF
>medium-sized|TRBJ2-2|TRBV28|TRBD1
TGTGCCAGCAGTTCGGGACAGTTAGACACCGGGGAGCTGTTTTTT
CASSSGQLDTGELFF
>-|TRBJ1-1|TRBV10-3|-
TGTGCCATCACTGCGGGGGAGAACACTGAAGCTTTCTTT
CAITAGENTEAFF
>-|TRBJ2-5|TRBV7-2|-
TGTGCCAGCAGCTTAAACCGAGAGACCCAGTACTTC
CASSLNRETQYF
>-|TRBJ2-7|TRBV27|-
TGTGCCAGCAGTTCCCCCCAGGGTGAGGGCGACGAGCAGTACTTC
CASSSPQGEGDEQYF
>-|TRBJ1-4|TRBV5-8|-
TGTGCCAGCAGCCCCCGGGACGTTATTGAAAAACTGTTTTTT
CASSPRDVIEKLFF
>-|TRBJ1-4|TRBV14|-
TGTGCCAGCAGCTCTATCAGGGTGAAGAATGAAAAACTGTTTTTT
CASSSIRVKNEKLFF
>-|TRBJ2-7|TRBV6-5|TRBD1
TGTGCCAGCAGTTACTCGACAGGGGGAGCCTACGAGCAGTACTTC
CASSYSTGGAYEQYF
>-|TRBJ2-1|TRBV7-9|TRBD1
TGTGCCAGCAGCTTAGCCGGGACAGGGAATAGTCAGTTCTTC
CASSLAGTGNSQFF